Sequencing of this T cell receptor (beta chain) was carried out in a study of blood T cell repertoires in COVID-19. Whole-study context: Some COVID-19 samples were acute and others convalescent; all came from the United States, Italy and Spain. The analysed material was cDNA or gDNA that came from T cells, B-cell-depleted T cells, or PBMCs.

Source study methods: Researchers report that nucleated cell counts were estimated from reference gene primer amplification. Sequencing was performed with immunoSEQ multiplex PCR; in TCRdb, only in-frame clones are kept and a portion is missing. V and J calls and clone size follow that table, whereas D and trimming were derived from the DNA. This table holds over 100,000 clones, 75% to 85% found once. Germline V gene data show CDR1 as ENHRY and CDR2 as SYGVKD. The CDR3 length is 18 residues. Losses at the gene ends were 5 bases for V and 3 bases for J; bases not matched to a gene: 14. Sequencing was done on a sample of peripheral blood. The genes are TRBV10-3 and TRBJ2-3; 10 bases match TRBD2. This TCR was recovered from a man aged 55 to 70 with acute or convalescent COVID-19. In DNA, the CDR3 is TGTGCCATCAGTCTGAAGTCTAGCGGGGGTGTAACGACAGATACGCAGTATTTT. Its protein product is CAISLKSSGGVTTDTQYF.